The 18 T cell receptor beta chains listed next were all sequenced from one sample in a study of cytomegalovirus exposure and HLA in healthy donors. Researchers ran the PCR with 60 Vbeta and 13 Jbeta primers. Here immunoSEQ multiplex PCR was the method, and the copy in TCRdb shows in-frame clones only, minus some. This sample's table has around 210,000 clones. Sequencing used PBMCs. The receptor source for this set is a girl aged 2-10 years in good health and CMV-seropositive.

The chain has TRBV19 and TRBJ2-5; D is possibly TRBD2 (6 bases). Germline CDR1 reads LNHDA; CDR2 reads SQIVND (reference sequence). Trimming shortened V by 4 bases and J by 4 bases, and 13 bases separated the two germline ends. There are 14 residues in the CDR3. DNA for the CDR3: TGTGCCAGTAGTACGGCGGGGAGTAGAGAGACCCAGTACTTC. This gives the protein CASSTAGSRETQYF.

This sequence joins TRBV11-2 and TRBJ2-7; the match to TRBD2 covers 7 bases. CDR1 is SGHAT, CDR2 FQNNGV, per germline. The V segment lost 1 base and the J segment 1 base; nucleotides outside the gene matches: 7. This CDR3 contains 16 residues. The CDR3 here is CASSLVWTRASYEQYF. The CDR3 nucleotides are TGTGCCAGCAGCTTAGTTTGGACTAGGGCTTCCTACGAGCAGTACTTC.

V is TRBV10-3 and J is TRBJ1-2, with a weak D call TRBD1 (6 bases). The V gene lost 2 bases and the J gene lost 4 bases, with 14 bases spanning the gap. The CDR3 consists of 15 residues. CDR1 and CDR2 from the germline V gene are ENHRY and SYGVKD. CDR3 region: CAISEGGRVGYGYTF. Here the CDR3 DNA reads TGTGCCATCAGTGAGGGGGGCCGGGTGGGCTATGGCTACACCTTC.

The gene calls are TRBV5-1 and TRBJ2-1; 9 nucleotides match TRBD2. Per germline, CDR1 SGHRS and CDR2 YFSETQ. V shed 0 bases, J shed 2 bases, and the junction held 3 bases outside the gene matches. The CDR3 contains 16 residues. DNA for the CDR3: TGCGCCAGCAGCTTGGCCGGCGGGAGGGCCTACAATGAGCAGTTCTTC. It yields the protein CASSLAGGRAYNEQFF.

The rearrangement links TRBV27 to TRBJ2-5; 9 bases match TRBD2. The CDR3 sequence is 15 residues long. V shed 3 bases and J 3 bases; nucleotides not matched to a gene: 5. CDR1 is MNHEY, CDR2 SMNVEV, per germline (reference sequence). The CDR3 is CASSFGGRGEETQYF. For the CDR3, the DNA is TGTGCCAGCAGTTTCGGCGGGAGGGGGGAAGAGACCCAGTACTTC.

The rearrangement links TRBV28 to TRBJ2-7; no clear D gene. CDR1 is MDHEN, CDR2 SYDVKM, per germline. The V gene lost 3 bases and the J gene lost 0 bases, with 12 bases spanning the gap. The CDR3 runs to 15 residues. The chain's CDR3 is CASSFPGLSSYEQYF. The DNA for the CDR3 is TGTGCCAGCAGTTTCCCGGGTCTCAGCTCCTACGAGCAGTACTTC.

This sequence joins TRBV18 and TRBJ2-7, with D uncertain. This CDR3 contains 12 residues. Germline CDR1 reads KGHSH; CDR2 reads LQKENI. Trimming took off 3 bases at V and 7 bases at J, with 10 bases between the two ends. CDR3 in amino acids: CASSPQTREQYF. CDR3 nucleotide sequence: TGTGCCAGCTCACCCCAGACTCGGGAGCAGTACTTC.

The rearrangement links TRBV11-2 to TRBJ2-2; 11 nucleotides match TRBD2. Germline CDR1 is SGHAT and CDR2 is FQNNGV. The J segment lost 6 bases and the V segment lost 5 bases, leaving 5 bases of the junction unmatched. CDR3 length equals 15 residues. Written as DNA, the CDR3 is TGTGCCAGCAGCATCCTAGCGGGAGGATCCGGGGAGCTGTTTTTT. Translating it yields CASSILAGGSGELFF.

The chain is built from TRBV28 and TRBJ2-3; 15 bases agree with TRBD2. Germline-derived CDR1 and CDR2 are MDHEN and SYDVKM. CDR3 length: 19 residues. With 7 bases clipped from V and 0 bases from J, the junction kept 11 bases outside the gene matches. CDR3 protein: CASTPQGLAGGSSTDTQYF. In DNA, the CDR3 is TGTGCCAGCACCCCGCAGGGACTAGCGGGGGGATCTAGCACAGATACGCAGTATTTT.

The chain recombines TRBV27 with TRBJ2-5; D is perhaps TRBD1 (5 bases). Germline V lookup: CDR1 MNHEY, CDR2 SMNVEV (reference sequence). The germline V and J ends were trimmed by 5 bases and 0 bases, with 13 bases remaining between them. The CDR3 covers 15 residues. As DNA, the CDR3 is TGTGCCAGCAGTCCCAGGGCAGGGCACCAAGAGACCCAGTACTTC. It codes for CASSPRAGHQETQYF.

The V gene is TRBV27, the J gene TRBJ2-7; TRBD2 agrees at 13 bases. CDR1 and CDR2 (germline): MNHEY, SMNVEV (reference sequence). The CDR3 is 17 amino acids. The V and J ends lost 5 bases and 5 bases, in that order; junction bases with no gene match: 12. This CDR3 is CASSRGLAGVRGHEQYF. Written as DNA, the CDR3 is TGTGCCAGCAGTCGCGGACTAGCGGGAGTTCGGGGGCACGAGCAGTACTTC.

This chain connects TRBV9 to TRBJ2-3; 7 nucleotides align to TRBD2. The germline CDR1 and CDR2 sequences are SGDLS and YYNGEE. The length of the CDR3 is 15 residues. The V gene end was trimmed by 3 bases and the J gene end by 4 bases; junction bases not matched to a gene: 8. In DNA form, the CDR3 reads TGTGCCAGCAGCGGGGGGGGAGTTCGAGCAGATACGCAGTATTTT. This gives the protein CASSGGGVRADTQYF.

The CDR3 nucleotides are TGTGCCAGCAGGAGACTAGCGCTAGATACGCAGTATTTT. Translation gives CASRRLALDTQYF. The chain carries TRBV6-5 and TRBJ2-3, with 8 bases that match TRBD2. Germline V gene lookup returns CDR1 MNHEY and CDR2 SVGAGI. This CDR3 is built from 13 residues. V lost 6 bases to trimming and J lost 5 bases; unmatched junction nucleotides: 4.

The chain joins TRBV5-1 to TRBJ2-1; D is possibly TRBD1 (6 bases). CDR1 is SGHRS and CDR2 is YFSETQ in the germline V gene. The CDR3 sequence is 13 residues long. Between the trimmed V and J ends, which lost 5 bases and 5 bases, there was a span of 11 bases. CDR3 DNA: TGCGCCAGCAGACCATGGACAGACAATGAGCAGTTCTTC. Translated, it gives CASRPWTDNEQFF.

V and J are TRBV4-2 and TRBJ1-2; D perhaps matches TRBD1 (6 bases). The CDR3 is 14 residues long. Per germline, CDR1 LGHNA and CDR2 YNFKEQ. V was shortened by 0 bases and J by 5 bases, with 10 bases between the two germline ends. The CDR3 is CASSQDGQFYGYTF. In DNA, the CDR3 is TGTGCCAGCAGCCAAGATGGACAGTTTTATGGCTACACCTTC.

The CDR3 loop is CASSEGGSRSSYEQYF. The CDR3 DNA reads as TGTGCCAGCAGTGAAGGAGGTAGTAGGAGCTCCTACGAGCAGTACTTC. The chain is built from TRBV2 and TRBJ2-7; D gene ambiguous. Trimming shortened V by 1 base and J by 0 bases, and 13 bases separated the two germline ends. Per the germline V gene, CDR1 is SNHLY and CDR2 is FYNNEI. This CDR3 has 16 amino acids.

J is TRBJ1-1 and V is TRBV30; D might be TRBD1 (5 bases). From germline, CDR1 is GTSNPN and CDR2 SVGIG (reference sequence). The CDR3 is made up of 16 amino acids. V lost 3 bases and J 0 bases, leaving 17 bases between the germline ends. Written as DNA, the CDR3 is TGTGCCTGGAGCCTCCCCCGGGGGACGTTGAACACTGAAGCTTTCTTT. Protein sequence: CAWSLPRGTLNTEAFF.

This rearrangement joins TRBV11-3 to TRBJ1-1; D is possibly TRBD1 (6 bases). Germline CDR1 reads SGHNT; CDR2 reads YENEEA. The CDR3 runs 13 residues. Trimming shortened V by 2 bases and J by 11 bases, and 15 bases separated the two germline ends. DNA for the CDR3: TGTGCCAGCAGCTTAAGCAGGGGTGGCCCGGCTTTCTTT. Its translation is CASSLSRGGPAFF.